Presented here are 9 T cell receptor beta chains from one specimen sequenced in a study of blood T cells in healthy people across ages. A J-beta primer mix and a sample-barcoded 5' primer were used in a second PCR of about 7 to 12 cycles. TCRdb recomputed calls from the 5' RACE reads with MiXCR, one row per CDR3 protein. The data show 910,000 or so distinct CDR3 sequences, just over 50% seen once. Source material: blood. All receptors come from an older woman in good health.

This sequence joins TRBV15 and TRBJ2-4; 8 nucleotides line up with TRBD2. The J segment lost 11 bases and the V segment lost 2 bases, leaving 8 bases of the junction unmatched. Germline CDR1 reads LNHNV; CDR2 reads YYDKDF (reference sequence). The CDR3 extends over 14 amino acids. CDR3: CATSRKNPLAVQYF. The CDR3, as DNA: TGTGCCACCAGCAGAAAAAACCCACTAGCGGTTCAGTACTTC.

This clonotype was seen only a few times. V is TRBV11-2 and J is TRBJ2-7; no reliable D call. Trimming shortened V by 5 bases and J by 1 base, and 15 bases separated the two germline ends. This CDR3 contains 15 residues. Per the germline V gene, CDR1 is SGHAT and CDR2 is FQNNGV. The CDR3 sequence: CASSPNRAGSYEQYF. CDR3 in DNA: TGTGCCAGCAGCCCCAACCGGGCCGGTTCCTACGAGCAGTACTTC.

The table lists this clonotype with a few counts. The rearrangement links TRBV7-9 to TRBJ2-7, with D possibly being TRBD2 (6 bases). The CDR3 spans 13 residues. Between the trimmed V and J ends, which lost 5 bases and 7 bases, there was a span of 15 bases. Per germline, CDR1 SEHNR and CDR2 FQNEAQ (reference sequence). The CDR3 loop is CASSVGTLGEQYF. Here the CDR3 DNA reads TGTGCCAGCAGCGTCGGGACTCTGGGGGAGCAGTACTTC.

This CDR3 is CASSLTGRGYTDTQYF. In DNA form, the CDR3 reads TGTGCCAGCAGTTTAACGGGAAGGGGATACACAGATACGCAGTATTTT. This rearrangement joins TRBV12-3 or TRBV12-4 to TRBJ2-3; D is tentatively TRBD1 or TRBD2 (5 bases each). The CDR3 sequence is 16 residues long. Deletions cut 2 bases from V and 2 bases from J, with 14 bases between.

The chain couples TRBV28 to TRBJ2-5; D uncertain. This CDR3 is 12 amino acids long. Germline V lookup: CDR1 MDHEN, CDR2 SYDVKM. V lost 8 bases to trimming and J lost 1 base, with 8 bases between them. CDR3 DNA sequence: TGTGCCAGCTACTCGGTCCAAGAGACCCAGTACTTC. This encodes CASYSVQETQYF.

The DNA of the CDR3 is TGTGCCAGCAGCTTGACCAGGGACAACACTGAAGCTTTCTTT. Its protein is CASSLTRDNTEAFF. The chain employs TRBV7-2 and TRBJ1-1; D might be TRBD1 (5 bases). The length of the CDR3 is 14 residues. V was cut by 3 bases and J by 2 bases, with 10 bases left in between. The V gene's germline CDR1 is SGHTA and CDR2 FQGNSA.

The sample holds a few counts of this clonotype. The chain couples TRBV4-1 to TRBJ2-5; 13 bases are a match to TRBD2. The CDR3 is 16 amino acids. The germline V gene has CDR1 MGHRA and CDR2 YSYEKL. V lost 4 bases and J lost 5; bases outside the gene matches: 7. The CDR3: CASSRTGTSGMETQYF. The CDR3, as DNA: TGCGCCAGCAGCCGAACCGGGACTAGCGGGATGGAGACCCAGTACTTC.

The table lists this clonotype with a few counts. The chain is built from TRBV6-6 and TRBJ2-7; the D gene could be TRBD1 or TRBD2 (6 bases each). The V end was cut by 4 bases, the J end by 2 bases, with 21 bases between. This CDR3 contains 17 residues. Germline V gene data show CDR1 as MNHNY and CDR2 as SVGAGI (reference sequence). In DNA form, the CDR3 reads TGTGCCAGCAGTTCCCTTCTCGGAGGGACAACAACCTACGAGCAGTACTTC. It codes for CASSSLLGGTTTYEQYF.

This clonotype was observed a few times. This CDR3 is CASSWGKLAGPTAQYF. CDR3 sequence (DNA): TGTGCCAGCAGTTGGGGTAAACTAGCGGGGCCAACGGCGCAGTATTTT. This chain joins TRBV28 and TRBJ2-3, with TRBD2 identical over 10 bases. The CDR3 length is 16 residues. The J segment lost 10 bases and the V segment lost 4 bases, leaving 14 bases of the junction unmatched. Germline V gene sequence: CDR1 MDHEN, CDR2 SYDVKM.